The 26 T cell receptor beta chains below come from one sample, sequenced in a study of T cell repertoires in cytomegalovirus infection. Antigens for these TCRs are unknown. From the reads, TCRdb called clonotypes with MiXCR, one entry per CDR3 protein. The table has 230,000 or so distinct CDR3 sequences, around 40% seen once; the top ten hold roughly three fifths. The material was CD8+ T cells from cultured PBMCs, obtained from culture after CMV antigen stimulation. These receptor sequences come from a human donor in good health (CMV status not recorded). Some clones in this sample may be carry-over from other donors' samples.

The table lists this clonotype with a few counts. The J gene is TRBJ2-7, the V gene TRBV7-8; D is unresolved. Germline V gene lookup returns CDR1 SGHVS and CDR2 FQNEAQ. V was clipped by 3 bases and J by 6 bases, with 9 bases between them. This CDR3 is 12 amino acids long. The CDR3 DNA sequence: TGTGCCAGCAGCTTCGCAGGTCGCGAGCAGTACTTC. It yields the protein CASSFAGREQYF.

This clonotype occurred a few times. The V and J genes are TRBV7-6 and TRBJ2-7; no firm D call. Trimming pared 5 bases from V and 0 bases from J, leaving 11 bases between. Germline-derived CDR1 and CDR2 are SGHVS and FNYEAQ. CDR3 length equals 14 residues. The CDR3 bases are TGTGCCAGCAGCCACGAGGCTGGCTCCTACGAGCAGTACTTC. This translates into CASSHEAGSYEQYF.

This clonotype has ten or more counts. The gene calls are TRBV7-6 and TRBJ2-1; 7 bases align to TRBD2. Germline CDR1 is SGHVS and CDR2 is FNYEAQ. The CDR3 extends over 15 amino acids. The junction had 5 bases not matched to a gene; V was cut back by 2 bases and J by 4 bases. CDR3 DNA: TGTGCCAGCAGCTTACTCGGGGGAGGGTACAATGAGCAGTTCTTC. This codes for CASSLLGGGYNEQFF.

The gene calls are TRBV7-9 and TRBJ1-2; weak D call: TRBD1 (5 bases). CDR1 SEHNR and CDR2 FQNEAQ come from the germline V gene (reference sequence). The ends were cut back, 6 bases at V and 6 bases at J, with 23 bases in the middle. The CDR3 sequence is 16 residues long. CDR3 region: CASSIDRRTNLDGYTF. The CDR3 DNA reads TGTGCCAGCAGTATAGACCGCCGGACAAACCTGGATGGCTACACCTTC.

V usage is TRBV4-2 and J usage is TRBJ2-7; 11 bases are shared with TRBD2. CDR3 length equals 17 residues. In germline, CDR1 is LGHNA, CDR2 YNFKEQ. With V trimmed by 0 bases and J by 4 bases, 8 bases remained unmatched. The CDR3 DNA reads TGTGCCAGCAGCCAAGATTGGGAGAGGACTAGCGGGTACGAGCAGTACTTC. Its protein is CASSQDWERTSGYEQYF.

This clonotype came up a few times. This chain joins TRBV24-1 and TRBJ2-3; 14 positions agree with TRBD2. The CDR3 extends over 17 amino acids. Germline CDR1 reads KGHDR; CDR2 reads SFDVKD. J lost 4 bases, V lost 4 bases, and 6 bases had no gene match. The CDR3 region is CATSETGLAGESDTQYF. CDR3 sequence (DNA): TGTGCCACCAGTGAGACGGGACTAGCGGGAGAGTCAGATACGCAGTATTTT.

A few counts support this clonotype. This rearrangement joins TRBV9 to TRBJ1-2; unclear D gene. CDR3 length: 13 amino acids. Trimming cost V 0 bases and J 6 bases, with 9 bases left between them. Germline CDR1 SGDLS, CDR2 YYNGEE. CDR3: CASSVDLGNGYTF. In DNA form, the CDR3 reads TGTGCCAGCAGCGTAGACCTAGGGAATGGCTACACCTTC.

This clonotype was found a few times. The J gene is TRBJ1-5, the V gene TRBV7-9; D unresolved. V was pared by 5 bases and J by 0 bases, with 8 bases between. The CDR3 runs to 14 residues. Germline CDR1 reads SEHNR; CDR2 reads FQNEAQ (reference sequence). CDR3 sequence: CASSPWDSNQPQHF. CDR3 nucleotides: TGTGCCAGCAGCCCGTGGGATAGCAATCAGCCCCAGCATTTT.

The chain links TRBV6-1 to TRBJ2-1; tentatively, D is TRBD1 (7 bases). Trimming took off 8 bases at V and 2 bases at J, with 16 bases between the two ends. The germline gives CDR1 MNHNS, CDR2 SASEGT. This CDR3 has 15 residues. CDR3 sequence: CASAEGASAYNEQFF. The CDR3 coding sequence is TGTGCCAGCGCCGAGGGGGCTAGCGCCTACAATGAGCAGTTCTTC.

The V and J genes are TRBV15 and TRBJ2-1; no reliable D call. Germline CDR1 LNHNV, CDR2 YYDKDF (reference sequence). Trimming took off 0 bases at V and 4 bases at J, with 16 bases between the two ends. CDR3 length equals 17 residues. As DNA, the CDR3 is TGTGCCACCAGCAGAGACCTCGAGGCTAGTTTTTACAATGAGCAGTTCTTC. Protein product: CATSRDLEASFYNEQFF.

The rearrangement uses TRBV12-3 or TRBV12-4 and TRBJ2-2; 8 nucleotides agree with TRBD2. J was trimmed by 5 bases and V by 7 bases; bases with no gene match: 12. CDR3 length: 16 amino acids. CDR3 in DNA: TGTGCCAGCACCCCTCGGCGGGGCGGGGGGACCGGGGAGCTGTTTTTT. Residues: CASTPRRGGGTGELFF.

The rearrangement links TRBV5-1 to TRBJ2-7, with 7 bases that match TRBD1. V lost 4 bases and J lost 2; bases outside the gene matches: 9. The CDR3 runs 15 residues. Germline values: CDR1 SGHRS, CDR2 YFSETQ. CDR3 nucleotide sequence: TGCGCCAGCAGCCGGATACAGGGGAACACCTACGAGCAGTACTTC. Its protein product is CASSRIQGNTYEQYF.

The genes are TRBV7-4 and TRBJ2-7; no clear D gene. CDR1 is SGHVT and CDR2 is SQSDAQ in the germline V gene. The CDR3 covers 10 residues. With 8 bases removed from V and 6 bases from J, the gap between germline ends came to 8 bases. The CDR3 nucleotides read TGTGCCAGCGGAATCGGCGAGCAGTACTTC. Translated, it gives CASGIGEQYF.

This clonotype appeared a few times. The V and J genes are TRBV12-5 and TRBJ1-1; possibly TRBD1 for D (5 bases). CDR3 length equals 14 residues. Per the germline V gene, CDR1 is LGHNT and CDR2 is FRNRAP. The V and J ends lost 4 bases and 1 base respectively, with 10 bases between them. The CDR3 here is CASGYKQENTEAFF. The CDR3 bases are TGTGCTAGTGGTTATAAACAGGAGAACACTGAAGCTTTCTTT.

This clonotype was found a few times. V gene TRBV11-1 combines with J gene TRBJ2-3, with D tentatively TRBD2 (6 bases). This CDR3 is built from 16 residues. Germline V lookup: CDR1 SGHAT, CDR2 FQDESV (reference sequence). Between the trimmed V and J ends, which lost 1 base and 5 bases, there was a span of 16 bases. The CDR3 DNA is TGTGCCAGCAGCTTAGTTTCAGGAGGGGAAGAAGATACGCAGTATTTT. Protein product: CASSLVSGGEEDTQYF.

V and J are TRBV7-6 and TRBJ2-5; D unresolved. V was shortened by 1 base and J by 5 bases, with 11 bases between the two germline ends. Germline V gene sequence: CDR1 SGHVS, CDR2 FNYEAQ. The CDR3 is 14 amino acids. The CDR3 spells CASSLVSPSETQYF. CDR3 sequence (DNA): TGTGCCAGCAGCTTAGTGTCTCCCTCGGAGACCCAGTACTTC.

V usage is TRBV2 and J usage is TRBJ1-2; 7 bases align to TRBD1. The CDR3 contains 15 residues. CDR1 and CDR2 (germline): SNHLY, FYNNEI. Unmatched junction bases numbered 9, after V lost 3 bases and J lost 5 bases. CDR3: CASSETGKVVYGYTF. The CDR3, as DNA: TGTGCCAGCAGTGAGACAGGGAAAGTCGTATATGGCTACACCTTC. Full variable domain (outside the CDR3, taken from reference TRBV2 and TRBJ1-2): EPEVTQTPSHQVTQMGQEVILRCVPISNHLYFYWYRQILGQKVEFLVSFYNNEISEKSEIFDDQFSVERPDGSNFTLKIRSTKLEDSAMYFCASSETGKVVYGYTFGSGTRLTVV.

This clonotype was observed a handful of times. J is TRBJ2-3 and V is TRBV20-1; 9 bases align to TRBD2. Germline lookup yields CDR1 DFQATT and CDR2 SNEGSKA (reference sequence). The CDR3 spans 14 residues. V lost 8 bases, J lost 2 bases, and 8 bases stayed unmatched. DNA of the CDR3: TGCAGTCTTAGAAGCGGGGGGCACACAGATACGCAGTATTTT. Translated, it gives CSLRSGGHTDTQYF.

This clonotype was observed a few times. The J gene is TRBJ1-5, the V gene TRBV11-2; 8 nucleotides match TRBD1. The germline CDR1 and CDR2 sequences are SGHAT and FQNNGV. V gave up 5 bases and J gave up 6 bases; unmatched junction bases: 9. The CDR3 extends over 15 amino acids. CDR3 loop: CASSLGQEGGQPQHF. CDR3 nucleotides: TGTGCCAGCAGCCTGGGACAGGAGGGGGGTCAGCCCCAGCATTTT.

The chain carries TRBV20-1 and TRBJ1-1, with D perhaps TRBD1 (5 bases). The CDR3 contains 15 residues. V gave up 6 bases and J gave up 6 bases, with 23 bases separating them. Germline loops: CDR1 DFQATT, CDR2 SNEGSKA (reference sequence). This chain's CDR3 is CSAQAQGPWGSEAFF. The CDR3 DNA reads TGCAGTGCCCAAGCCCAGGGACCCTGGGGATCTGAAGCTTTCTTT.

The rearrangement joins TRBV7-2 to TRBJ2-1; possibly TRBD2 for D (5 bases). Germline values: CDR1 SGHTA, CDR2 FQGNSA. Trimming shortened V by 5 bases and J by 10 bases, and 21 bases separated the two germline ends. This CDR3 has 15 amino acids. DNA of the CDR3: TGTGCCAGCAGCGACGAGCTAGCCTTACCGGGGGAGCAGTTCTTC. This codes for CASSDELALPGEQFF.

The CDR3 protein is CASSRRQGGETQYF. The CDR3 DNA follows: TGTGCCAGCAGCCGTAGACAGGGCGGGGAGACCCAGTACTTC. V gene TRBV7-9 combines with J gene TRBJ2-5, with 7 positions matching TRBD1. CDR3 size: 14 residues. In germline, CDR1 is SEHNR, CDR2 FQNEAQ (reference sequence). Trimming at V came to 5 bases and at J to 5 bases, leaving 8 bases not matched to a gene.

The chain recombines TRBV6-5 with TRBJ1-2, with 11 positions matching TRBD1. V trimming: 6 bases; J trimming: 4 bases; junction bases outside the gene matches: 4. Germline V CDR1 and CDR2: MNHEY, SVGAGI. The CDR3 is 14 amino acids. The CDR3 DNA follows: TGTGCCAGCAGGGACAGGGGGCAAGTCTATGGCTACACCTTC. It is translated as CASRDRGQVYGYTF.

The chain links TRBV7-8 to TRBJ2-1; TRBD1 agrees at 11 bases. CDR1 is SGHVS, CDR2 FQNEAQ, per germline. Losses at the gene ends were 3 bases for V and 5 bases for J; bases not matched to a gene: 3. The length of the CDR3 is 15 residues. CDR3 in DNA: TGTGCCAGCAGCTTGGACAGGGGGCATAACAATGAGCAGTTCTTC. Translating gives CASSLDRGHNNEQFF.

This clonotype was counted ten times or more. The chain carries TRBV5-5 and TRBJ1-2; a possible D gene is TRBD1 (6 bases). From germline, CDR1 is SGHKS and CDR2 YYEKEE (reference sequence). The CDR3 loop spans 17 amino acids. V lost 0 bases and J lost 4, with 19 bases in between. CDR3 in DNA: TGTGCCAGCAGCTTGGGGGACATCGGGAACTATCGCTATGGCTACACCTTC. Residues: CASSLGDIGNYRYGYTF.

V and J are TRBV27 and TRBJ2-5; TRBD1 matches at 8 bases. V shed 5 bases, J shed 5 bases, and the junction held 10 bases outside the gene matches. The CDR3 length is 15 residues. CDR1 is MNHEY and CDR2 is SMNVEV in the germline V gene (reference sequence). This CDR3 reads CASSPWQGARETQYF. The CDR3 DNA follows: TGTGCCAGCAGTCCCTGGCAGGGGGCTAGGGAGACCCAGTACTTC.